These 30 T cell receptor beta chains were sequenced from one sample in a study of T-cell memory formation after mild COVID-19 (dated by TCRdb to the early 2020s). Library preparation used 5' RACE. The instrument given in TCRdb is Illumina NovaSeq 6000. In-frame beta chains were kept once TCRdb had trimmed the public reads at Q25 with fastp and called clones with MiXCR. All rows with the same CDR3 protein become a single entry with the most common DNA and genes. This sample gives hundreds of thousands of distinct CDR3 sequences in total; approximately 19% of them show up just once. Under 25% of the sample is in the top ten clones. Sequencing used PBMCs or a T cell subset sorted from them (not recorded which). The receptors derive from a man younger than 30 who had mild COVID-19 (a few samples of this study predate the infection). The sample titles of this study are shuffled in the database, so cell type and time point are left out; the donor was told from shared clones.

V gene TRBV3-1 combines with J gene TRBJ1-5; tentatively, D is TRBD1 (5 bases). The V end lost 5 bases, the J end lost 7 bases, and 18 bases lay between the germline ends. This CDR3 spans 15 amino acids. Germline V lookup: CDR1 LGHDT, CDR2 YNNKEL (reference sequence). The CDR3 nucleotides read TGTGCCAGCAGCACCCAAGCCGGGGGAGGGCAGCCCCAGCATTTT. As protein: CASSTQAGGGQPQHF.

Ten or more counts support this clonotype. The chain has TRBV5-1 and TRBJ2-5; D uncertain. V was trimmed by 5 bases and J by 5 bases, leaving 13 bases between them. This CDR3 comprises 13 residues. Germline CDR1 reads SGHRS; CDR2 reads YFSETQ. CDR3 amino acids: CASRLAETETQYF. The CDR3 bases are TGCGCCAGCAGACTGGCAGAAACGGAGACCCAGTACTTC.

The J gene is TRBJ2-3, the V gene TRBV4-3, with 8 nucleotides matching TRBD2. Germline V gene lookup returns CDR1 LGHNA and CDR2 YSLEER. Trimming took 0 bases from V and 4 from J; bases not matched to a gene: 6. CDR3 length equals 16 residues. CDR3 bases: TGCGCCAGCAGCCAAGATCTCGGCGGGGGGCCAGATACGCAGTATTTT. Translated, it gives CASSQDLGGGPDTQYF.

CDR3 nucleotides: TGTGCCAGCAGCCGAACTGGACTAGCGGGGCCGTACAATGAGCAGTTCTTC. Protein sequence: CASSRTGLAGPYNEQFF. The V gene is TRBV14, the J gene TRBJ2-1, with TRBD2 identical over 12 bases. V was clipped by 4 bases and J by 4 bases; unmatched bases: 8. Germline CDR1 is SGHDN and CDR2 is FVKESK. CDR3 length: 17 residues. The variable domain in full, with the rest retrieved from reference TRBV14 and TRBJ2-1, is EAGVTQFPSHSVIEKGQTVTLRCDPISGHDNLYWYRRVMGKEIKFLLHFVKESKQDESGMPNNRFLAERTGGTYSTLKVQPAELEDSGVYFCASSRTGLAGPYNEQFFGPGTRLTVL.

The chain links TRBV5-4 to TRBJ1-1, with TRBD1 as a possible D gene (5 bases). Germline V lookup: CDR1 SGHNT, CDR2 YYREEE (reference sequence). The CDR3 is 14 residues long. V lost 4 bases and J lost 4, with 14 bases in between. CDR3 in amino acids: CASSTGGGATEAFF. CDR3 in DNA: TGTGCCAGCAGCACCGGGGGTGGCGCCACTGAAGCTTTCTTT.

This clonotype was counted between two and nine times. J is TRBJ2-2 and V is TRBV6-5; TRBD2 agrees at 8 bases. The CDR3 runs 16 residues. CDR1 is MNHEY and CDR2 is SVGAGI in the germline V gene. V trimming: 6 bases; J trimming: 2 bases; junction bases outside the gene matches: 8. CDR3 residues: CASSPGAGANTGELFF. The CDR3 DNA reads as TGTGCCAGCAGCCCCGGAGCGGGGGCCAACACCGGGGAGCTGTTTTTT.

CDR3 region: CASSLAPRPDGELFF. The CDR3 bases are TGTGCCAGCAGCTTAGCCCCCCGGCCCGACGGGGAGCTGTTTTTT. The chain recombines TRBV7-9 with TRBJ2-2; D is undetermined. V lost 0 bases to trimming and J lost 7 bases, with 12 bases between them. The germline gives CDR1 SEHNR, CDR2 FQNEAQ (reference sequence). CDR3 length: 15 residues.

This clonotype has more than one count but fewer than ten. The V and J genes are TRBV29-1 and TRBJ1-2; TRBD1 is a possible D gene (6 bases). V was trimmed by 0 bases and J by 3 bases, leaving 8 bases between them. Germline V gene lookup returns CDR1 SQVTM and CDR2 ANQGSEA. The CDR3 runs to 13 residues. The CDR3 DNA reads as TGCAGCGTTGAAGATTGGACAGACTATGGCTACACCTTC. Protein product: CSVEDWTDYGYTF.

This chain joins TRBV10-1 and TRBJ2-7; TRBD1 agrees at 7 bases. The CDR3 runs 14 residues. Germline CDR1 is WNHNN and CDR2 is SYGVQD (reference sequence). Trimming removed 5 bases from V and 3 bases from J; junction bases left unmatched: 7. CDR3 residues: CASSPTGAYYEQYF. CDR3 nucleotides: TGCGCCAGCAGTCCAACAGGGGCCTACTACGAGCAGTACTTC.

This clonotype has more than one count but fewer than ten. The rearrangement uses TRBV7-2 and TRBJ2-5; D might be TRBD2 (5 bases). Trimming removed 8 bases from V and 4 bases from J, with 11 bases in between. CDR3 length equals 12 residues. Germline V gene data show CDR1 as SGHTA and CDR2 as FQGNSA. CDR3: CASCPAGETQYF. CDR3 coding DNA: TGTGCCAGCTGCCCCGCGGGAGAGACCCAGTACTTC. The whole variable domain, filled in from reference TRBV7-2 and TRBJ2-5, reads GAGVSQSPSNKVTEKGKDVELRCDPISGHTALYWYRQSLGQGLEFLIYFQGNSAPDKSGLPSDRFSAERTGGSVSTLTIQRTQQEDSAVYLCASCPAGETQYFGPGTRLLVL.

This clonotype was detected once. The J gene is TRBJ2-3, the V gene TRBV7-9, with a possible D match to TRBD2 (6 bases). The V end was cut by 6 bases, the J end by 2 bases, with 18 bases between. CDR1 and CDR2 (germline): SEHNR, FQNEAQ (reference sequence). The CDR3 totals 16 residues. The CDR3, as DNA: TGTGCCAGCAGTTCAATGTTGGGACTCGCCACAGATACGCAGTATTTT. As protein: CASSSMLGLATDTQYF.

The rearrangement links TRBV28 to TRBJ2-3, with TRBD2 matching 10 bases. The J segment lost 5 bases and the V segment lost 5 bases, leaving 7 bases of the junction unmatched. The germline V gene encodes CDR1 MDHEN and CDR2 SYDVKM. The CDR3 spans 15 residues. CDR3 DNA sequence: TGTGCCAGCAGTGAGCGGGGGGGGTTCATAGATACGCAGTATTTT. Translation gives CASSERGGFIDTQYF.

This clonotype has a handful of counts. The rearrangement uses TRBV27 and TRBJ2-7; possibly TRBD1 for D (6 bases). The length of the CDR3 is 14 residues. Per germline, CDR1 MNHEY and CDR2 SMNVEV (reference sequence). Trimming shortened V by 8 bases and J by 5 bases, and 19 bases separated the two germline ends. The CDR3 loop is CASSLTGFSDEQYV. The CDR3 DNA sequence: TGTGCCAGCTCCCTCACAGGGTTCAGCGACGAGCAGTACGTC.

The rearrangement uses TRBV29-1 and TRBJ1-1; D gene unclear. Germline CDR1 SQVTM, CDR2 ANQGSEA. V gave up 6 bases and J gave up 7 bases, with 18 bases separating them. This CDR3 region has 13 residues. The CDR3 DNA follows: TGCAGCGTGGTGGACGCGGAGCGTGGTGAAGCTTTCTTT. It codes for CSVVDAERGEAFF. Complete variable domain (other parts from reference TRBV29-1 and TRBJ1-1): SAVISQKPSRDICQRGTSLTIQCQVDSQVTMMFWYRQQPGQSLTLIATANQGSEATYESGFVIDKFPISRPNLTFSTLTVSNMSPEDSSIYLCSVVDAERGEAFFGQGTRLTVV.

The V and J genes are TRBV7-2 and TRBJ1-2; D gene unclear. V lost 5 bases and J 4 bases, leaving 17 bases between the germline ends. In germline, CDR1 is SGHTA, CDR2 FQGNSA. This CDR3 is 15 amino acids long. The CDR3 coding sequence is TGTGCCAGCAGCCCGCGGCCTGAGGTGCTCTATGGCTACACCTTC. Protein: CASSPRPEVLYGYTF.

This clonotype has only a few counts. The CDR3 reads CASSLEALAGDEQYF. The CDR3 nucleotides read TGCGCCAGCAGCTTGGAGGCACTAGCGGGGGACGAGCAGTACTTC. V usage is TRBV5-1 and J usage is TRBJ2-7; TRBD2 aligns across 11 bases. This CDR3 has 15 residues. The trim removed 0 bases at V and 5 bases at J, leaving 4 bases unmatched. CDR1 SGHRS and CDR2 YFSETQ come from the germline V gene.

The chain is built from TRBV7-9 and TRBJ2-1; D not certain. Germline values: CDR1 SEHNR, CDR2 FQNEAQ (reference sequence). CDR3 length equals 13 residues. V was cut by 4 bases and J by 5 bases, with 9 bases left in between. CDR3 in DNA: TGTGCCAGCAGCTCAGCCTTCCACAATGAGCAGTTCTTC. Translating gives CASSSAFHNEQFF.

In its sample, this clonotype was seen a few times. This chain links TRBV20-1 with TRBJ2-4, with no clear D. The V end lost 3 bases, the J end lost 0 bases, and 18 bases lay between the germline ends. The CDR3 is 17 amino acids. The germline V gene encodes CDR1 DFQATT and CDR2 SNEGSKA (reference sequence). CDR3 in amino acids: CSASHPVPRIAKNIQYF. In DNA form, the CDR3 reads TGCAGTGCTAGTCACCCAGTCCCCAGAATAGCCAAAAACATTCAGTACTTC.

This clonotype has a handful of counts. The chain links TRBV4-3 to TRBJ1-2, with 8 bases fitting TRBD1. Trimming removed 4 bases from V and 5 bases from J; junction bases left unmatched: 6. Germline V gene lookup returns CDR1 LGHNA and CDR2 YSLEER. The CDR3 covers 14 residues. The DNA for the CDR3 is TGCGCCAGCAGCCCCGGACAGGGAGTTTATGGCTACACCTTC. This gives the protein CASSPGQGVYGYTF.

This clonotype was counted at least ten times. The V call is TRBV7-9, the J call TRBJ1-5; 9 bases map to TRBD1. The CDR3 consists of 18 residues. In germline, CDR1 is SEHNR, CDR2 FQNEAQ (reference sequence). V gave up 0 bases and J gave up 7 bases; unmatched junction bases: 13. The CDR3 protein is CASSLAPPGQGIEQPQHF. Here the CDR3 DNA reads TGTGCCAGCAGCTTAGCCCCCCCGGGACAGGGAATTGAACAGCCCCAGCATTTT.

The V and J genes are TRBV6-5 and TRBJ1-4; D is ambiguous. Germline V gene data show CDR1 as MNHEY and CDR2 as SVGAGI. The V and J ends lost 6 bases and 0 bases respectively, with 8 bases between them. The CDR3 contains 14 residues. As DNA, the CDR3 is TGTGCCAGCAGGAAGACGGCAACTAATGAAAAACTGTTTTTT. It yields the protein CASRKTATNEKLFF.

The chain employs TRBV3-1 and TRBJ2-5, with 11 bases identical to TRBD1. Germline V lookup: CDR1 LGHDT, CDR2 YNNKEL (reference sequence). The CDR3 contains 16 residues. Germline trimming cut 4 bases from V and 4 bases from J; bases unmatched to any gene: 8. Written as DNA, the CDR3 is TGTGCCAGCAGCCCCGTGAGGACAGGGGGCGTAGAGACCCAGTACTTC. It encodes CASSPVRTGGVETQYF.

This clonotype appeared many times. The chain combines TRBV5-1 with TRBJ2-7; D may be TRBD1 (5 bases). The V gene lost 4 bases and the J gene lost 3 bases, with 14 bases spanning the gap. This CDR3 spans 14 amino acids. Germline V CDR1 and CDR2: SGHRS, YFSETQ. CDR3: CASSARARHYEQYV. DNA of the CDR3: TGCGCCAGCAGCGCCAGGGCGAGGCACTACGAGCAGTACGTC.

The table lists this clonotype with a few counts. The chain joins TRBV7-2 to TRBJ2-5; D unresolved. V dropped 5 bases and J dropped 3 bases, with 13 bases sitting between them. The CDR3 has 14 amino acids. Germline V gene sequence: CDR1 SGHTA, CDR2 FQGNSA. The CDR3 DNA sequence: TGTGCCAGCAGCGCCCGACCTGGGGAAGAGACCCAGTACTTC. Amino acid sequence: CASSARPGEETQYF.

The chain has TRBV12-3 or TRBV12-4 and TRBJ2-1; D might be TRBD1 (6 bases). Deletions cut 6 bases from V and 6 bases from J, with 18 bases between. The CDR3 covers 15 residues. The CDR3 DNA follows: TGTGCCAGCAGGCCGTCAGGGGATGTGGGCAATGAGCAGTTCTTC. It yields the protein CASRPSGDVGNEQFF.

This clonotype has just a few counts. This sequence joins TRBV7-2 and TRBJ2-3, with D perhaps TRBD2 (6 bases). The V end was cut by 3 bases, the J end by 0 bases, with 13 bases between. Germline V CDR1 and CDR2: SGHTA, FQGNSA. This CDR3 comprises 16 residues. The CDR3 region is CASSLAPGTSTDTQYF. The CDR3 DNA is TGTGCCAGCAGCTTGGCCCCGGGGACTAGCACAGATACGCAGTATTTT.

There are a few counts of this clonotype. This chain links TRBV9 with TRBJ2-3; D possibly corresponds to TRBD1 (6 bases). V was pared by 1 base and J by 4 bases, with 10 bases between. The CDR3 runs to 14 residues. Germline V CDR1 and CDR2: SGDLS, YYNGEE. In DNA form, the CDR3 reads TGTGCCAGCAGCGTAACAGGGATGGCAGATACGCAGTATTTT. It is translated as CASSVTGMADTQYF.

This clonotype was recorded at least ten times. The chain joins TRBV6-2 or TRBV6-3 to TRBJ2-2; 9 bases align to TRBD2. Germline CDR1 is MNHEY and CDR2 is SVGEGT. V was pared by 6 bases and J by 2 bases, with 7 bases of the junction left unmatched. The CDR3 length is 16 residues. The CDR3 sequence: CASRLAGAGNTGELFF. The CDR3 DNA reads as TGTGCCAGCAGATTAGCGGGAGCTGGAAACACCGGGGAGCTGTTTTTT.

V is TRBV29-1 and J is TRBJ2-7; 9 nucleotides match TRBD1. CDR3 length: 14 residues. Unmatched junction bases numbered 10, after V lost 6 bases and J lost 4 bases. The germline CDR1 and CDR2 sequences are SQVTM and ANQGSEA. CDR3 coding DNA: TGCAGCGTCTGGGACAGGGAGGTCGGGTACGAGCAGTACTTC. Amino acids: CSVWDREVGYEQYF.

The genes are TRBV20-1 and TRBJ1-5; perhaps TRBD1 as D (5 bases). The CDR3 sequence is 13 residues long. Trimming left V 0 bases short and J 8 bases short, with 11 bases between. Germline loops: CDR1 DFQATT, CDR2 SNEGSKA (reference sequence). DNA of the CDR3: TGCAGTGCTAGAGAGGGGCGCCAAGAGCCCCAGCATTTT. Encoded protein: CSAREGRQEPQHF.